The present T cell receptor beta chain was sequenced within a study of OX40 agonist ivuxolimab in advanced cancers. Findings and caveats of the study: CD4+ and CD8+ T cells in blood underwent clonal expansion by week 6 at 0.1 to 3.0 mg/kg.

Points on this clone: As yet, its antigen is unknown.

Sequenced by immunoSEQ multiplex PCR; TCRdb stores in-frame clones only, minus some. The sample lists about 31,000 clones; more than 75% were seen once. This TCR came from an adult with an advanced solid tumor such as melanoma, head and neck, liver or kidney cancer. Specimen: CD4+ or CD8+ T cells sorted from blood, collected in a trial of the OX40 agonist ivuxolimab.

The CDR3 loop reads CASSSGQLGEQYF. The DNA for the CDR3 is TGTGCCAGCAGCTCGGGACAGCTTGGGGAGCAGTACTTC. The rearrangement links TRBV7-2 to TRBJ2-7; TRBD1 matches at 7 bases. J gave up 7 bases and V 4 bases, and 7 bases lay outside the gene matches. There are 13 residues in the CDR3. CDR1 SGHTA and CDR2 FQGNSA come from the germline V gene. Full variable domain (missing parts from reference TRBV7-2 and TRBJ2-7): GAGVSQSPSNKVTEKGKDVELRCDPISGHTALYWYRQSLGQGLEFLIYFQGNSAPDKSGLPSDRFSAERTGGSVSTLTIQRTQQEDSAVYLCASSSGQLGEQYFGPGTRLTVT.